The rows below give T cell receptor beta chains drawn from one sample of a study of response to subunit inactivated influenza vaccine. Each CDR3 protein gets one entry after TCRdb re-called the RT-PCR reads with MiXCR. This sample has about 160,000 distinct CDR3 sequences, with under 13% found just once. The specimen comprised non-naive T cells sorted from PBMCs, sampled roughly 46 days after vaccination. The source of these receptors is a man aged 45-60 years who received an inactivated influenza vaccine. Both conserved end residues are part of each CDR3. D genes are given only for firm matches. Size tells how often a clone was seen (once, few, many) or the class of an expanded clone, and some rows leave it out.

TRBD1	TRBV7-2	few	TRBJ1-2	CASSLNRGQGGGYTF	TGTGCCAGCAGCCTAAATCGGGGACAGGGTGGAGGCTACACCTTC
NA	TRBV4-1	many	TRBJ1-1	CASSQGGFVAEAFF	TGCGCCAGCAGCCAAGGGGGTTTTGTGGCTGAAGCTTTCTTT
NA	TRBV2	NA	TRBJ2-3	CASRTNPGHTDTQYF	TGTGCCAGCAGGACTAATCCGGGACACACAGATACGCAGTATTTT
NA	TRBV30	NA	TRBJ1-4	CAWSRQGGGKLFF	TGTGCCTGGAGTAGACAAGGAGGGGGAAAACTGTTTTTT
NA	TRBV27	few	TRBJ1-6	CVSGNSAYNSPLHF	TGTGTATCGGGGAATTCTGCCTATAATTCACCCCTCCACTTT
NA	TRBV10-3	NA	TRBJ2-3	CAIAQGTSRADTQYF	TGTGCCATCGCTCAGGGGACGAGTAGGGCAGATACGCAGTATTTT
TRBD2	TRBV9	few	TRBJ2-1	CASSDGTSGPNEQFF	TGTGCCAGCAGCGACGGGACTAGCGGACCTAATGAGCAGTTCTTC
NA	TRBV10-2	many	TRBJ2-6	CASSEPEGRSGANVLTF	TGCGCCAGCAGTGAGCCGGAGGGGCGCTCTGGGGCCAACGTCCTGACTTTC
NA	TRBV20-1	few	TRBJ2-7	CSARDPHRVYEQYF	TGCAGTGCTAGAGATCCCCACAGAGTGTACGAGCAGTACTTC
NA	TRBV4-1	NA	TRBJ1-6	CASSQGIYPLHF	TGCGCCAGCAGCCAAGGGATCTATCCCCTCCACTTT
NA	TRBV12-3/TRBV12-4	few	TRBJ1-3	CASSLAPYRGGNTIYF	TGTGCCAGCAGTTTAGCGCCATACCGCGGTGGAAACACCATATATTTT
NA	TRBV20-1	few	TRBJ1-2	CSADSYGYTF	TGCAGTGCTGACAGCTATGGCTACACCTTC
TRBD1	TRBV6-2/TRBV6-3	many	TRBJ1-2	CASSTSGTGGAFGYTF	TGTGCCAGCAGTACGTCCGGGACAGGGGGCGCATTTGGCTACACCTTC
NA	TRBV5-1	many	TRBJ2-2	CASSLAGITGELFF	TGCGCCAGCAGCTTGGCAGGGATCACCGGGGAGCTGTTTTTT
NA	TRBV5-1	few	TRBJ2-3	CASSLELVGTDTQYF	TGCGCCAGCAGCTTGGAGTTGGTAGGCACAGATACGCAGTATTTT
NA	TRBV9	NA	TRBJ2-1	CASSADLGLPGNEQFF	TGTGCCAGCAGCGCCGACCTGGGACTCCCCGGCAATGAGCAGTTCTTC
TRBD1	TRBV5-1	NA	TRBJ2-5	CASRAGTGPETQYF	TGCGCCAGCAGGGCCGGGACAGGGCCAGAGACCCAGTACTTC
TRBD2	TRBV4-1	many	TRBJ2-7	CASSPSRVVLAAYEQYF	TGCGCCAGCAGCCCTTCGAGGGTTGTTCTAGCGGCCTACGAGCAGTACTTC
TRBD1	TRBV3-1	few	TRBJ2-3	CASSPWTGNTDTQYF	TGTGCCAGCAGCCCGTGGACAGGAAACACAGATACGCAGTATTTT
TRBD1	TRBV7-9	few	TRBJ2-5	CASSSRQGIQETQYF	TGTGCCAGCAGCTCCCGACAGGGGATACAAGAGACCCAGTACTTC
NA	TRBV12-3/TRBV12-4	many	TRBJ2-4	CASRRGRDIQYF	TGTGCCAGCAGAAGGGGCCGCGACATTCAGTACTTC
NA	TRBV2	NA	TRBJ2-5	CASSGVPQETQYF	TGTGCCAGCAGCGGGGTCCCGCAAGAGACCCAGTACTTC
TRBD2	TRBV3-1	NA	TRBJ2-1	CASSQERLAGGAEQFF	TGTGCCAGCAGCCAAGAAAGGCTAGCGGGAGGGGCTGAGCAGTTCTTC
TRBD1	TRBV10-3	NA	TRBJ1-6	CAISPQGARNSPLHF	TGTGCCATCAGCCCACAGGGGGCTCGGAATTCACCCCTCCACTTT
NA	TRBV25-1	NA	TRBJ2-3	CASRRGGSNTDTQYF	TGTGCCAGCAGGAGGGGTGGTTCCAACACAGATACGCAGTATTTT
TRBD2	TRBV5-6	few	TRBJ2-3	CASSLVGLAGRQYTDTQYF	TGTGCCAGCAGCTTGGTCGGACTAGCGGGGCGCCAATACACAGATACGCAGTATTTT
NA	TRBV5-1	many	TRBJ1-2	CASSAGGGYGYTF	TGCGCCAGCAGCGCCGGGGGTGGTTATGGCTACACCTTC
NA	TRBV6-2/TRBV6-3	once	TRBJ2-7	CASSSSDTYEQYF	NA
TRBD2	TRBV6-2/TRBV6-3	NA	TRBJ2-2	CASSSISGGADGELFF	TGTGCCAGCAGTTCAATTAGCGGGGGGGCCGACGGGGAGCTGTTTTTT
NA	TRBV20-1	NA	TRBJ1-4	CSAKWDGAEKLFF	TGCAGTGCAAAATGGGACGGGGCTGAAAAACTGTTTTTT
TRBD2	TRBV7-2	NA	TRBJ2-2	CASSDLAGGSGELFF	TGTGCCAGCAGTGACCTAGCGGGGGGGAGCGGGGAGCTGTTTTTT
NA	TRBV15	many	TRBJ2-5	CATSIQLERETQYF	TGTGCCACCAGCATTCAACTCGAAAGGGAGACCCAGTACTTC
NA	TRBV12-3/TRBV12-4	many	TRBJ1-1	CASSWDRRANTEAFF	TGTGCCAGCAGTTGGGACCGACGAGCGAACACTGAAGCTTTCTTT
NA	TRBV28	many	TRBJ2-3	CASRKSTDTQYF	TGTGCCAGCAGAAAAAGCACAGATACGCAGTATTTT
NA	TRBV5-5	NA	TRBJ2-7	CASSDYIGTSSYEQYF	TGTGCCAGCAGCGACTATATAGGGACAAGTTCCTACGAGCAGTACTTC
NA	TRBV6-2/TRBV6-3	NA	TRBJ2-2	CASSWGRRGELFF	TGTGCCAGCAGCTGGGGCCGGAGGGGGGAGCTGTTTTTT
TRBD2	TRBV9	NA	TRBJ2-5	CASSVAPAGVHETQYF	TGTGCCAGCAGCGTAGCCCCAGCGGGAGTTCACGAGACCCAGTACTTC
NA	TRBV5-1	many	TRBJ1-1	CASREGSNTEAFF	TGCGCCAGCAGGGAGGGATCGAACACTGAAGCTTTCTTT
NA	TRBV12-3/TRBV12-4	few	TRBJ2-5	CASSFLDKQETQYF	TGTGCCAGCAGTTTCTTAGATAAACAAGAGACCCAGTACTTC
NA	TRBV12-3/TRBV12-4	many	TRBJ1-1	CASLGRRGGEFF	TGTGCCAGCCTAGGCAGGCGGGGAGGAGAATTCTTT
NA	TRBV3-1	few	TRBJ2-1	CAAGSVEQFF	TGTGCCGCCGGGTCAGTTGAGCAGTTCTTC
NA	TRBV5-1	many	TRBJ1-3	CASSLAVGNTIYF	TGCGCCAGCAGCTTGGCGGTTGGAAACACCATATATTTT
NA	TRBV19	few	TRBJ2-5	CASSTGQISQGSQYF	TGTGCCAGTAGTACTGGACAAATTTCCCAGGGGTCCCAGTACTTC
NA	TRBV7-2	many	TRBJ1-2	CASSLATWQGTGYTF	TGTGCCAGCAGCTTAGCCACCTGGCAGGGGACTGGCTACACCTTC
NA	TRBV3-1	few	TRBJ2-1	CASSQDGGSEQFF	TGTGCCAGCAGCCAAGATGGGGGGAGTGAGCAGTTCTTC
TRBD1	TRBV28	NA	TRBJ2-3	CASSQGTDTDTQYF	TGTGCCAGCAGCCAAGGGACAGACACAGATACGCAGTATTTT
TRBD2	TRBV4-2	few	TRBJ2-1	CASSQEPAGGYNEQFF	TGTGCCAGCAGCCAAGAACCAGCGGGGGGTTACAATGAGCAGTTCTTC
TRBD1	TRBV20-1	few	TRBJ1-5	CSARDGTGAGGSNQPQHF	TGCAGTGCTAGAGATGGCACCGGGGCAGGGGGTAGCAATCAGCCCCAGCATTTT
NA	TRBV6-5	NA	TRBJ2-2	CASSYPTPFGELFF	TGTGCCAGCAGTTACCCGACACCCTTCGGGGAGCTGTTTTTT
TRBD1	TRBV7-9	many	TRBJ2-7	CASRSDRGAYEQYF	TGTGCCAGCAGGTCGGACAGGGGAGCCTACGAGCAGTACTTC
NA	TRBV29-1	many	TRBJ2-3	CSVVRIGVGYF	TGCAGCGTTGTAAGAATTGGAGTAGGGTATTTT
NA	TRBV28	NA	TRBJ2-1	CASSTFHEQFF	TGTGCCAGCAGTACTTTCCATGAGCAGTTCTTC
NA	TRBV4-3	many	TRBJ1-5	CASSQDTWSPQHF	TGCGCCAGCAGCCAAGATACGTGGAGTCCCCAGCATTTT
NA	TRBV3-1	NA	TRBJ1-2	CASSSAPDRHYGYTF	TGTGCCAGCAGTTCCGCCCCAGACAGGCACTATGGCTACACCTTC
NA	TRBV12-3/TRBV12-4	many	TRBJ2-7	CASSEAGDSYEQYF	TGTGCCAGCAGTGAAGCGGGCGACTCCTACGAGCAGTACTTC
NA	TRBV9	many	TRBJ2-6	CASSSDRSSGANVLTF	TGTGCCAGCAGCTCGGACCGGAGCTCTGGGGCCAACGTCCTGACTTTC